The T cell receptor (beta chain) described here comes from a study of early T cells in non-severe SARS-CoV-2 infection. Points from the study as a whole: Matching against VDJdb likely underestimated virus-specific expansions, favoring anti-spike CD8.

CDR3 length: 16 residues. Germline V gene lookup returns CDR1 SEHNR and CDR2 FQNEAQ (reference sequence). J was trimmed by 7 bases and V by 5 bases; bases with no gene match: 12. Ten or more counts support this clonotype. Its specificity is unknown. Unique molecular identifiers were added to individual cDNA molecules. TCRdb passed the 5' RACE reads through MiXCR, listing each CDR3 protein once. This sample has about 50,000 distinct CDR3 sequences; under 12% occur once, and the top ten carry approximately 6.5%. The receptor's source is an adult who was a healthcare worker with PCR-confirmed SARS-CoV-2 infection or an uninfected control (not recorded which). The chain combines TRBV7-9 with TRBJ2-4; 9 bases match TRBD2. The sample was whole blood. The CDR3 reads CASSHIGAREGNIQYF. CDR3 bases: TGTGCCAGCAGCCATATTGGCGCGCGGGAGGGGAACATTCAGTACTTC.